Listed here are 24 T cell receptor beta chains from one sample, sequenced in a study of blood T cell repertoires in COVID-19. Assay used: immunoSEQ multiplex PCR; TCRdb lists only in-frame clones, some missing. This table has 70,000 or so clones, 87% appearing once. The sequencing sample was made of peripheral blood. These receptors came from a woman aged 80 or older with active or convalescent COVID-19.

This clone was seen a few times. The V gene is TRBV19, the J gene TRBJ2-3, with 9 bases that match TRBD2. The CDR3 runs 15 residues. V was pared by 2 bases and J by 5 bases, with 5 bases of the junction left unmatched. Germline V gene lookup returns CDR1 LNHDA and CDR2 SQIVND (reference sequence). This chain's CDR3 is CASSITGTSQDTQYF. The CDR3 nucleotides read TGTGCCAGTAGTATAACCGGGACTAGCCAAGATACGCAGTATTTT.

The chain joins TRBV10-2 to TRBJ1-4, with D hard to call. V lost 0 bases and J 5 bases, leaving 10 bases between the germline ends. Germline loops: CDR1 WSHSY, CDR2 SAAADI. CDR3 size: 15 residues. Here the CDR3 reads CASSESNTGNEKLFF. The CDR3 coding sequence is TGCGCCAGCAGTGAGTCGAATACCGGGAATGAAAAACTGTTTTTT.

The J gene is TRBJ2-7, the V gene TRBV6-5, with a weak D call TRBD1 (6 bases). V was pared by 6 bases and J by 3 bases, with 15 bases between. This CDR3 has 14 residues. Germline V gene lookup returns CDR1 MNHEY and CDR2 SVGAGI. Written as DNA, the CDR3 is TGTGCCAGCAGACGGACAGAAGGGCTCTACGAGCAGTACTTC. Amino acid sequence: CASRRTEGLYEQYF.

The chain combines TRBV5-1 with TRBJ1-1, with D perhaps TRBD1 (5 bases). The CDR3 sequence is 15 residues long. Trimming took 4 bases from V and 5 from J, leaving 18 bases between them. Germline CDR1 SGHRS, CDR2 YFSETQ. The CDR3 DNA reads TGCGCCAGCAGCATGGGACTGGGCGCGGGGACTGAAGCTTTCTTT. Its protein is CASSMGLGAGTEAFF.

The gene calls are TRBV4-3 and TRBJ1-2; TRBD1 matches at 7 bases. V lost 2 bases and J lost 4; bases outside the gene matches: 10. The CDR3 has 16 residues. Germline CDR1 is LGHNA and CDR2 is YSLEER. CDR3 bases: TGCGCCAGCAGCCAAAGCAGACAGGGAGCCTCCTATGGCTACACCTTC. Its translation is CASSQSRQGASYGYTF.

The chain has TRBV5-8 and TRBJ1-1, with TRBD1 as a possible D gene (5 bases). Trimming took 7 bases from V and 4 from J, leaving 14 bases between them. This CDR3 region has 13 residues. The germline V gene encodes CDR1 SGHTS and CDR2 YDEGEE. CDR3 region: CASLNPGGTEAFF. The CDR3 coding sequence is TGTGCCAGCCTCAACCCGGGGGGCACTGAAGCTTTCTTT.

V gene TRBV7-6 combines with J gene TRBJ1-2, with D perhaps TRBD1 (6 bases). The CDR3 is 12 amino acids. Germline CDR1 and CDR2: SGHVS and FNYEAQ. V was shortened by 4 bases and J by 5 bases, with 8 bases between the two germline ends. The CDR3 DNA sequence: TGTGCCAGCAGCTACACAGGGTATGGCTACACCTTC. Its translation: CASSYTGYGYTF.

J is TRBJ1-5 and V is TRBV6-2 or TRBV6-3; D possibly corresponds to TRBD1 (6 bases). Germline V gene sequence: CDR1 MNHEY, CDR2 SVGEGT. The V end lost 2 bases, the J end lost 14 bases, and 10 bases lay between the germline ends. The CDR3 extends over 11 amino acids. CDR3 in DNA: TGTGCCAGCAGTTACGGGGGCCTGAAGCATTTT. Translating gives CASSYGGLKHF.

The chain joins TRBV19 to TRBJ2-2; 10 nucleotides line up with TRBD1. Germline V lookup: CDR1 LNHDA, CDR2 SQIVND (reference sequence). Trimming took 5 bases from V and 3 from J; bases not matched to a gene: 9. This CDR3 spans 17 amino acids. The CDR3: CASSVHGQGGDTGELFF. The CDR3 DNA follows: TGTGCCAGTAGTGTCCACGGACAGGGGGGGGACACCGGGGAGCTGTTTTTT.

The CDR3 loop is CASSPRGSEHGYTF. CDR3 bases: TGTGCCAGCTCACCCAGGGGGTCAGAACATGGCTACACCTTC. V and J are TRBV18 and TRBJ1-2; TRBD1 agrees at 7 bases. V lost 3 bases and J lost 6; bases outside the gene matches: 7. The CDR3 has 14 amino acids. Germline V gene lookup returns CDR1 KGHSH and CDR2 LQKENI.

The rearrangement uses TRBV5-1 and TRBJ2-5, with D tentatively TRBD2 (5 bases). This CDR3 contains 15 residues. Trimming took 0 bases from V and 0 from J, leaving 9 bases between them. Germline V gene data show CDR1 as SGHRS and CDR2 as YFSETQ. This chain's CDR3 is CASSLVRADQETQYF. For the CDR3, the DNA is TGCGCCAGCAGCTTGGTGCGAGCGGACCAAGAGACCCAGTACTTC.

The chain is built from TRBV6-5 and TRBJ2-7; tentative D call: TRBD1 (6 bases). The CDR3 contains 15 residues. The germline gives CDR1 MNHEY, CDR2 SVGAGI. V was pared by 3 bases and J by 3 bases, with 15 bases between. CDR3 in amino acids: CASSYSGDSYYEQYF. The DNA of the CDR3 is TGTGCCAGCAGTTATTCAGGGGATAGCTACTACGAGCAGTACTTC.

This chain connects TRBV28 to TRBJ1-1, with D tentatively TRBD1 (5 bases). The V end was cut by 6 bases, the J end by 10 bases, with 18 bases between. The germline gives CDR1 MDHEN, CDR2 SYDVKM. This CDR3 has 13 amino acids. CDR3 nucleotides: TGTGCCAGCAGGTTTCCTGGGACTCCCGGAGCTTTCTTT. Translation gives CASRFPGTPGAFF.

The chain joins TRBV27 to TRBJ2-3; 7 bases agree with TRBD1. CDR3 length: 16 amino acids. CDR1 and CDR2 from the germline V gene are MNHEY and SMNVEV (reference sequence). Trimming took 3 bases from V and 3 from J; bases not matched to a gene: 9. CDR3 bases: TGTGCCAGCAGTTTGGTGCCAGGGGGTCCGACAGATACGCAGTATTTT. Amino acids: CASSLVPGGPTDTQYF.

V gene TRBV7-2 combines with J gene TRBJ2-3; D might be TRBD2 (6 bases). The CDR3 runs to 15 residues. Germline CDR1 and CDR2: SGHTA and FQGNSA. The V end lost 5 bases, the J end lost 4 bases, and 16 bases lay between the germline ends. CDR3 in DNA: TGTGCCAGCAGCGTGACTAGGGGTTTCGCAGATACGCAGTATTTT. Translating gives CASSVTRGFADTQYF.

The chain links TRBV7-8 to TRBJ2-2; TRBD2 is a possible D gene (6 bases). CDR1 is SGHVS and CDR2 is FQNEAQ in the germline V gene. The CDR3 runs 15 residues. Trimming left V 6 bases short and J 1 base short, with 12 bases between. Written as DNA, the CDR3 is TGTGCCAGCAGTTTCTCCGGGGGGAACACCGGGGAGCTGTTTTTT. Its protein is CASSFSGGNTGELFF.

The V gene is TRBV30, the J gene TRBJ1-5; D unclear. Germline-derived CDR1 and CDR2 are GTSNPN and SVGIG (reference sequence). There are 13 residues in the CDR3. Deletions cut 0 bases from V and 5 bases from J, with 8 bases between. CDR3 amino acids: CAWSVTRDQPQHF. CDR3 in DNA: TGTGCCTGGAGTGTCACACGGGATCAGCCCCAGCATTTT. Based on the CDR3 plus reference TRBV30 and TRBJ1-5, the full variable domain is SQTIHQWPATLVQPVGSPLSLECTVEGTSNPNLYWYRQAAGRGLQLLFYSVGIGQISSEVPQNLSASRPQDRQFILSSKKLLLSDSGFYLCAWSVTRDQPQHFGDGTRLSIL.

The chain employs TRBV5-1 and TRBJ2-5, with D possibly being TRBD2 (7 bases). V lost 5 bases, J lost 1 base, and 24 bases lay in between. CDR3 size: 18 residues. CDR1 and CDR2 (germline): SGHRS, YFSETQ. As DNA, the CDR3 is TGCGCCAGCAGTCGGGGGGCCAGCGGGACCGTACGCCAAGAGACCCAGTACTTC. This translates into CASSRGASGTVRQETQYF.

V is TRBV19 and J is TRBJ2-7; the match to TRBD2 covers 12 bases. J lost 2 bases, V lost 10 bases, and 6 bases had no gene match. From germline, CDR1 is LNHDA and CDR2 SQIVND (reference sequence). The CDR3 covers 14 residues. The CDR3 loop reads CATSGGDDPYEQYF. The CDR3 DNA reads TGTGCCACTAGCGGGGGGGACGACCCCTACGAGCAGTACTTC.

The V gene is TRBV18, the J gene TRBJ1-6; D is unclear. Trimming took off 4 bases at V and 7 bases at J, with 14 bases between the two ends. Looked up from germline, CDR1 is KGHSH and CDR2 is LQKENI. The CDR3 loop spans 15 amino acids. The CDR3 loop is CASSQLGLGNSPLHF. As DNA, the CDR3 is TGTGCCAGCTCACAACTAGGGTTGGGCAATTCACCCCTCCACTTT.

The V and J genes are TRBV15 and TRBJ2-7; tentatively, D is TRBD1 or TRBD2 (6 bases each). Trimming shortened V by 5 bases and J by 5 bases, and 13 bases separated the two germline ends. Germline assignment: CDR1 LNHNV and CDR2 YYDKDF (reference sequence). The CDR3 consists of 13 residues. The DNA for the CDR3 is TGTGCCACCAGCCGAGGGGGGCGCGACGAGCAGTACTTC. It translates to CATSRGGRDEQYF.

The V call is TRBV20-1, the J call TRBJ1-2, with D tentatively TRBD1 (6 bases). The germline CDR1 and CDR2 sequences are DFQATT and SNEGSKA (reference sequence). The CDR3 has 11 residues. V shed 5 bases and J shed 7 bases, with 11 bases lying between them. The CDR3 spells CSARTVSGYTF. In DNA, the CDR3 is TGCAGTGCTCGGACAGTCTCTGGCTACACCTTC.

This CDR3 is CSVALGGYTEAFF. In nucleotides, the CDR3 is TGCAGCGTCGCGTTAGGCGGGTACACTGAAGCTTTCTTT. The V and J genes are TRBV29-1 and TRBJ1-1; no definite D call. The CDR3 sequence is 13 residues long. V lost 6 bases to trimming and J lost 3 bases, with 14 bases between them. Germline V CDR1 and CDR2: SQVTM, ANQGSEA.

DNA of the CDR3: TGTGCCAGTAGTAATATCTATAGCAATCAGCCCCAGCATTTT. Translated: CASSNIYSNQPQHF. This sequence joins TRBV19 and TRBJ1-5; D unclear. The CDR3 runs to 14 residues. Germline V CDR1 and CDR2: LNHDA, SQIVND (reference sequence). Trimming cost V 4 bases and J 0 bases, with 7 bases left between them.